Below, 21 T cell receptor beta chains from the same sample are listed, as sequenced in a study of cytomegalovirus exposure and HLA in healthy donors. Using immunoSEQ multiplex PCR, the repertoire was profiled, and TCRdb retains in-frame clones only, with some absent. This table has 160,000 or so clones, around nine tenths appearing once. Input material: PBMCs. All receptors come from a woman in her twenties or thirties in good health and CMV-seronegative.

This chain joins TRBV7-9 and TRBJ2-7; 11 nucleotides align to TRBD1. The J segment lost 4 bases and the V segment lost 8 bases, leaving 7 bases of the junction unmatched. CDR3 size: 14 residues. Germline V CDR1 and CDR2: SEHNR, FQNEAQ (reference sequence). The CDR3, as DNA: TGTGCCAGCCTTGGGACAGGGGGTCCTTACGAGCAGTACTTC. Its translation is CASLGTGGPYEQYF.

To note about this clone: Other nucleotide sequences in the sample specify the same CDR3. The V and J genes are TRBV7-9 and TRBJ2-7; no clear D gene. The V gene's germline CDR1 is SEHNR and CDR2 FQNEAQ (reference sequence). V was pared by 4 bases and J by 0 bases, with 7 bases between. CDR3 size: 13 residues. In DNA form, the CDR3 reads TGTGCCAGCAGCTCGCCGGGCTCCTACGAGCAGTACTTC. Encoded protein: CASSSPGSYEQYF. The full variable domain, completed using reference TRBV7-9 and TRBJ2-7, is DTGVSQNPRHKITKRGQNVTFRCDPISEHNRLYWYRQTLGQGPEFLTYFQNEAQLEKSRLLSDRFSAERPKGSFSTLEIQRTEQGDSAMYLCASSSPGSYEQYFGPGTRLTVT.

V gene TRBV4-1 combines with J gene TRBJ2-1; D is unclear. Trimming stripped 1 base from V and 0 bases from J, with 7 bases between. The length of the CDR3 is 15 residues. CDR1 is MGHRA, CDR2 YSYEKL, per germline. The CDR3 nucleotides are TGCGCCAGCAGCCAAGGCGGAGACTCCTACAATGAGCAGTTCTTC. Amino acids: CASSQGGDSYNEQFF.

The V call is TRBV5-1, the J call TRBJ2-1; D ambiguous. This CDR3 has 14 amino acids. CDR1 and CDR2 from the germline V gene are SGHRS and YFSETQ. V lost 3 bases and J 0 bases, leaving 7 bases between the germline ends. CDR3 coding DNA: TGCGCCAGCAGCTCTACTATCTCCTACAATGAGCAGTTCTTC. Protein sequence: CASSSTISYNEQFF.

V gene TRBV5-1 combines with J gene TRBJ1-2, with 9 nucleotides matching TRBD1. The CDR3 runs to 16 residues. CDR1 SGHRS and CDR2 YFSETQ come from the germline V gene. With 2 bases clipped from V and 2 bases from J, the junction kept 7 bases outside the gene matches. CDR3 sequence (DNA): TGCGCCAGCAGCTTCTACCTAGACAGGGGGAACTATGGCTACACCTTC. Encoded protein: CASSFYLDRGNYGYTF.

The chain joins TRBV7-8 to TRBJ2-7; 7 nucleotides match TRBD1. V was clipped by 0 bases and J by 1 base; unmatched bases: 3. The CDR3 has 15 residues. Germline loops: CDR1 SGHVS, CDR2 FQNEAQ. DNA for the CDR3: TGTGCCAGCAGCTTAGCCTTGGGACAGTCCTACGAGCAGTACTTC. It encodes CASSLALGQSYEQYF.

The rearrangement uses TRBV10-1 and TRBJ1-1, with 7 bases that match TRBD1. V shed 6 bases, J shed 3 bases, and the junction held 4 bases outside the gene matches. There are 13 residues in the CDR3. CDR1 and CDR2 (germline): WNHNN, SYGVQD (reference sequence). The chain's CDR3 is CASRTGQDTEAFF. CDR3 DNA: TGCGCCAGCAGGACCGGACAGGACACTGAAGCTTTCTTT.

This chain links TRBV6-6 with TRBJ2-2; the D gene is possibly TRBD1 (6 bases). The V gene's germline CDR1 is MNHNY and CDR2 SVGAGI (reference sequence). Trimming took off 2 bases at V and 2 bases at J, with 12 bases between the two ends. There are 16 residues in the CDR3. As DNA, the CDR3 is TGTGCCAGCAGTTACAAAACAGGGACCAACACCGGGGAGCTGTTTTTT. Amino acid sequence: CASSYKTGTNTGELFF.

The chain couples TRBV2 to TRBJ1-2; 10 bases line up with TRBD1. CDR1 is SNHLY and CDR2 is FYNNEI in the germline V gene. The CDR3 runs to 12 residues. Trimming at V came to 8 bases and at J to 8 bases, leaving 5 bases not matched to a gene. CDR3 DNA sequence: TGTGCCAGCCGACAGGGGGCACAGGGCTACACCTTC. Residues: CASRQGAQGYTF.

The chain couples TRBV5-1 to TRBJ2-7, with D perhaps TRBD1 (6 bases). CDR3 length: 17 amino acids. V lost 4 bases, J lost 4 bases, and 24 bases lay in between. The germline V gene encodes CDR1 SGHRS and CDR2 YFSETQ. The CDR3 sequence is CASSAREGTYVGYEQYF. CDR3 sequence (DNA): TGCGCCAGCAGCGCTCGTGAAGGGACATACGTCGGGTACGAGCAGTACTTC.

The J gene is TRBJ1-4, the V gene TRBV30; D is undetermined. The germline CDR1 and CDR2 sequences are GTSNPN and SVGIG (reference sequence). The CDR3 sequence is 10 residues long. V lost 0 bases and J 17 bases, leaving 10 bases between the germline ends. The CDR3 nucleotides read TGTGCCTGGAGTGTTCTCACGAGTTTTTTT. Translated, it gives CAWSVLTSFF.

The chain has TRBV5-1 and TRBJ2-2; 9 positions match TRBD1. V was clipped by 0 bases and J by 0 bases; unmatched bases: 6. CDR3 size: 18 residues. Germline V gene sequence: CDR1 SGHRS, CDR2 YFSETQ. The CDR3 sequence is CASSLALDRGSNTGELFF. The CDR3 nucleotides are TGCGCCAGCAGCTTGGCTTTGGACAGGGGATCGAACACCGGGGAGCTGTTTTTT.

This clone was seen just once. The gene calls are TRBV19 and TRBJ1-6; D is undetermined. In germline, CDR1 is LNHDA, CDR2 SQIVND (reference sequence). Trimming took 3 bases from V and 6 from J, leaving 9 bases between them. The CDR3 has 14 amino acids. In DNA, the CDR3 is TGTGCCAGTAGTATCCGGGAGCTTAATTCACCCCTCCACTTT. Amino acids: CASSIRELNSPLHF.

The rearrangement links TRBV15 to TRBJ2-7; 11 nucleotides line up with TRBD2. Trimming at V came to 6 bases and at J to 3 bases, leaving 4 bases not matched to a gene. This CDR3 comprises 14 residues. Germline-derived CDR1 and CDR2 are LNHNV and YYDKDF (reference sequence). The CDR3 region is CATSSTSGDYEQYF. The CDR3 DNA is TGTGCCACCAGTTCGACTAGCGGGGACTACGAGCAGTACTTC.

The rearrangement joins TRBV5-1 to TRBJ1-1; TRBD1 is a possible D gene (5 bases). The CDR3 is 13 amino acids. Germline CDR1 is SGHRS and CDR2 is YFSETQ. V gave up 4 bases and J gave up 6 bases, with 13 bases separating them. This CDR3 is CASSQDGGAEAFF. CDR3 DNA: TGCGCCAGCAGCCAGGACGGGGGGGCTGAAGCTTTCTTT.

The chain's CDR3 is CASSGRRGGSYNEQFF. The CDR3 DNA sequence: TGTGCCAGCAGTGGTCGGCGGGGGGGCTCCTACAATGAGCAGTTCTTC. V and J are TRBV25-1 and TRBJ2-1, with 9 nucleotides matching TRBD2. Germline trimming cut 4 bases from V and 0 bases from J; bases unmatched to any gene: 4. Germline V gene sequence: CDR1 MGHDK, CDR2 SYGVNS. The CDR3 covers 16 residues.

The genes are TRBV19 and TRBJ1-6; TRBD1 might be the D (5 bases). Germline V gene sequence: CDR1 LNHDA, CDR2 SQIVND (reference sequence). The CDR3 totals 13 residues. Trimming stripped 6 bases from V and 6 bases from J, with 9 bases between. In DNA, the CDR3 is TGTGCCAGTAGAGGACAAGTTAATTCACCCCTCCACTTT. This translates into CASRGQVNSPLHF.

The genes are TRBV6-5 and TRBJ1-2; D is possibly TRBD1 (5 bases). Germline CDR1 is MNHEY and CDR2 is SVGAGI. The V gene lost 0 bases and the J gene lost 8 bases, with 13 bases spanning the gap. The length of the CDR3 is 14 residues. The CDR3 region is CASSYSTEGRGYTF. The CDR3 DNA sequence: TGTGCCAGCAGTTACTCGACGGAGGGGCGAGGCTACACCTTC.

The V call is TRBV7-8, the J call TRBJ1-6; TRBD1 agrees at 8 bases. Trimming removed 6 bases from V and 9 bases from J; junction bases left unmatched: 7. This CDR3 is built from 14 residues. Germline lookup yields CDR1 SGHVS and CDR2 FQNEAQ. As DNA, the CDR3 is TGTGCCAGCAGGGGTGGACAGGGTGTTTCACCCCTCCACTTT. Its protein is CASRGGQGVSPLHF.

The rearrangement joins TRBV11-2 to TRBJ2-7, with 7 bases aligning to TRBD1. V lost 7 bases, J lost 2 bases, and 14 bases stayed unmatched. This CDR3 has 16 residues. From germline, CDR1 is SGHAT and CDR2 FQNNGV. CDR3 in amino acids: CASMGFTGQQTYEQYF. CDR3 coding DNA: TGTGCCAGCATGGGTTTTACGGGACAGCAAACCTACGAGCAGTACTTC.

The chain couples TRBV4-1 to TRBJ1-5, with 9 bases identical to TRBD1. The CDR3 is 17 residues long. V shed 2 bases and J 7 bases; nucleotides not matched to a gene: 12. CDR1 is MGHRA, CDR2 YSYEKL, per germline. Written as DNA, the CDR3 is TGCGCCAGCAGCCAACCTGGTACCGGGACAGGGTACCAGCCCCAGCATTTT. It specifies CASSQPGTGTGYQPQHF.